This T cell receptor (beta chain) was identified during a study of metastatic and nonmetastatic thyroid tumors. This clone was found many times. Patients underwent thyroid surgery, and none had received any treatment before it. Germline V gene sequence: CDR1 MDHEN, CDR2 SYDVKM. The V end was cut by 5 bases, the J end by 3 bases, with 12 bases between. This CDR3 contains 14 residues. Using MiXCR, TCRdb re-called clones from the PCR reads. The sample yields about 33,000 clones, approximately 15% seen once. V is TRBV28 and J is TRBJ2-3, with D tentatively TRBD2 (6 bases). This clonotype was sampled from a female donor with papillary thyroid cancer or a benign thyroid nodule (not recorded which). Some clones in this sample may be carry-over from other donors' samples. The sequenced material came from blood. In DNA form, the CDR3 reads TGTGCCAGCAGTGAGACTAGGCGAACAGATACGCAGTATTTT. Encoded protein: CASSETRRTDTQYF.